Described below is a single T cell receptor (beta chain) sequence and its context. This sample stems from a study of blood T cell repertoires in COVID-19. The CDR3 runs 17 residues. V was trimmed by 2 bases and J by 1 base, leaving 15 bases between them. CDR1 is SGDLS and CDR2 is YYNGEE in the germline V gene. Method: immunoSEQ multiplex PCR; TCRdb's copy keeps in-frame clones and lacks some. The sample yields approximately 210,000 clones, 88% seen once. This clonotype was obtained from a man between 65 and 85 years old with acute or convalescent COVID-19. Sample: peripheral blood. V gene TRBV9 combines with J gene TRBJ2-2; D is perhaps TRBD1 (8 bases). This chain's CDR3 is CASSVRGTGVNTGELFF. The CDR3 region has the DNA TGTGCCAGCAGCGTGCGGGGGACAGGAGTGAACACCGGGGAGCTGTTTTTT. The entire variable domain, with the rest obtained from reference TRBV9 and TRBJ2-2, is as follows: DSGVTQTPKHLITATGQRVTLRCSPRSGDLSVYWYQQSLDQGLQFLIQYYNGEERAKGNILERFSAQQFPDLHSELNLSSLELGDSALYFCASSVRGTGVNTGELFFGEGSRLTVL.